This is a list of T cell receptor beta chains from one sample in a study of CD8+ T cells in alopecia areata. Generated by immunoSEQ multiplex PCR, the TCRdb table keeps only in-frame clones and is missing some. The top ten hold more than 0.95% of the sample, which has roughly 250,000 clones, 67% seen once. The source material was CD4+ T cells sorted from blood, sampled at week 0. The receptors shown here come from a human donor with alopecia areata. Both conserved end residues are part of each CDR3. Each record gives: clone size, V gene, J gene, D gene, CDR3 DNA, CDR3 protein. A D gene is named only where the DNA matches it firmly. Only part of the rows carry a size: once, few, many, or a class if the clone is expanded.

abundance: .; v_gene: TRBV30; j_gene: TRBJ1-1; d_gene: .; CDR3nt: TGTGCCTGGAGTAACGGGGGGCTCGGGAACACTGAAGCTTTCTTT; CDR3aa: CAWSNGGLGNTEAFF
abundance: .; v_gene: TRBV29-1; j_gene: TRBJ2-6; d_gene: .; CDR3nt: TGCAGCGCCGAGACTGGGGCCAACGTCCTGACTTTC; CDR3aa: CSAETGANVLTF
abundance: .; v_gene: TRBV30; j_gene: TRBJ1-3; d_gene: .; CDR3nt: TGTGCCTGGAGTGAAGGTGGAAACACCATATATTTT; CDR3aa: CAWSEGGNTIYF
abundance: .; v_gene: TRBV13; j_gene: TRBJ2-7; d_gene: TRBD2; CDR3nt: TGTGCCAGCAGCTTAGGTCTAGCGGGGGGCCTTAACTACGAGCAGTACTTC; CDR3aa: CASSLGLAGGLNYEQYF
abundance: .; v_gene: TRBV7-8; j_gene: TRBJ2-7; d_gene: .; CDR3nt: TGTGCCAGCAGCAGTGACACTTACGAGCAGTACTTC; CDR3aa: CASSSDTYEQYF
abundance: .; v_gene: TRBV29-1; j_gene: TRBJ2-3; d_gene: TRBD1; CDR3nt: TGCAGCGTTGTAGGTACAGGGGGTAGCACAGATACGCAGTATTTT; CDR3aa: CSVVGTGGSTDTQYF
abundance: .; v_gene: TRBV7-9; j_gene: TRBJ1-2; d_gene: .; CDR3nt: TGTGCCAGCAGCTTGGGGAGGAGTGGCTACACCTTC; CDR3aa: CASSLGRSGYTF
abundance: .; v_gene: TRBV27; j_gene: TRBJ1-6; d_gene: .; CDR3nt: TGTGCCAGCAGTATCAGGGAAGGCGATTCACCCCTCCACTTT; CDR3aa: CASSIREGDSPLHF
abundance: few; v_gene: TRBV18; j_gene: TRBJ2-1; d_gene: .; CDR3nt: TGTGCCAGCTCACCATTGGGGAATGAGCAGTTCTTC; CDR3aa: CASSPLGNEQFF
abundance: few; v_gene: TRBV11-3; j_gene: TRBJ1-1; d_gene: TRBD1; CDR3nt: TGTGCCAGCAGCTCGGACAGGGCGAACACTGAAGCTTTCTTT; CDR3aa: CASSSDRANTEAFF
abundance: few; v_gene: TRBV29-1; j_gene: TRBJ2-1; d_gene: TRBD2; CDR3nt: TGCAGCGTTGAAGCGGGACTAGCGGGGGGATCGAGCTCCTACAATGAGCAGTTCTTC; CDR3aa: CSVEAGLAGGSSSYNEQFF
abundance: .; v_gene: TRBV9; j_gene: TRBJ2-7; d_gene: .; CDR3nt: TGTGCCAGCAGCGTTAGTCCTCACTCCTACGAGCAGTACTTC; CDR3aa: CASSVSPHSYEQYF
abundance: once; v_gene: TRBV7-2; j_gene: TRBJ1-2; d_gene: TRBD1; CDR3nt: TGTGCCAGCAGCTTAGTTGACAGGGGACGGGATGGCTACACCTTC; CDR3aa: CASSLVDRGRDGYTF